This TCR beta chain is from a study of T cell repertoires in cytomegalovirus infection. Across the study: Public TCR beta signatures provided an indication of both CMV infection and a matching HLA type.

Overall study results and limits: Individuals carrying CMV plus the relevant HLA were identified by cumulative frequency of public TCR beta families. Within the response measured ex vivo, HLA-C-restricted CMV-specific TCR beta clonotypes were dominant.

This clonotype was seen many times. As yet, its antigen is unknown. TCRdb fed the reads into MiXCR, producing one record per CDR3 protein. The table shows fewer than 200,000 distinct CDR3 sequences, with approximately 19% occurring only once. CDR1 and CDR2 (germline): SGHVS, FNYEAQ. The CDR3 sequence is 15 residues long. Trimming cost V 1 base and J 6 bases; bases outside gene matches: 0. The source of this sequence is a human donor in good health (CMV status not recorded). Some clones in this sample may be carry-over from other donors' samples. The chain is built from TRBV7-6 and TRBJ2-3; 14 nucleotides match TRBD2. Sequenced input: PBMCs. The CDR3 here is CASSLGTSGRDTQYF. The CDR3 DNA reads TGTGCCAGCAGCTTAGGGACTAGCGGGAGGGATACGCAGTATTTT.